This record covers a single T cell receptor beta chain. The target antigen is unknown. This sample was included in a study of T cell therapy after organ transplantation. Trimming took 8 bases from V and 5 from J, leaving 22 bases between them. This CDR3 has 15 residues. Described time point: 20-29 weeks after completion of therapy. Libraries were prepared by immunoSEQ multiplex PCR; TCRdb keeps only in-frame clonotypes and omits some of them. The sample contains roughly 1,000 clones, roughly 60% of which appear only once. The chain recombines TRBV5-3 with TRBJ1-1; tentatively, D is TRBD1 (6 bases). TRBV5-3 is assigned to the ORF class and has an uncertain function. The sequence was collected from a human patient who had received a solid organ transplant and had CMV disease. The T cells may come from the graft donor. Here the sequenced sample was CD8+ T cells from blood, taken after autologous CMV-specific T cell therapy. CDR3 nucleotides: TGTGCCAGCAGCAGTTGGGGAGAGGGGGGAACTGAAGCTTTCTTT. Protein: CASSSWGEGGTEAFF.